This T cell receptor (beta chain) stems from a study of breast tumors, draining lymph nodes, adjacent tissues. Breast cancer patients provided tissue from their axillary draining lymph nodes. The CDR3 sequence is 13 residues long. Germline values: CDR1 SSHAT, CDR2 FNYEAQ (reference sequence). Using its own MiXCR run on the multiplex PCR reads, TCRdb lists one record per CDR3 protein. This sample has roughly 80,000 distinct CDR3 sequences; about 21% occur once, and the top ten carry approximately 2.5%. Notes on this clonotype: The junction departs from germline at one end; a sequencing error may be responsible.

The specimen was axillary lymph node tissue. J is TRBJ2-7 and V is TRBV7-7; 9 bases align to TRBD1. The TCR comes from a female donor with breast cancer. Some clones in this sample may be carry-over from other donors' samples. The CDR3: CASSRDRDYGQYF. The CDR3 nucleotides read TGCGCTAGCAGCAGGGACAGGGATTACGGGCAGTACTTC.